These T cell receptor beta chains were read from a single sample in a study of early stage breast cancer tumors. The repertoire was sequenced with immunoSEQ multiplex PCR; TCRdb's copy has only in-frame clones and lacks some. The repertoire consists of around 41,000 clones, with around 69% occurring once and the leading ten covering more than 5.5%. Sequencing was carried out using blood. The receptors shown here come from a person aged 45 to 59 with breast cancer. The CDR3 runs from the conserved cysteine through the conserved F or W. A D gene is named only where the DNA matches it firmly. Clone size is not always given. Where it is, it says once, few, many or a class for expanded clones.

d_gene	abundance	v_gene	j_gene	CDR3nt	CDR3aa
-	many	TRBV25-1	TRBJ1-1	TGTGCCAGCAGTGACCCCCGAGGGATGAACACTGAAGCTTTCTTT	CASSDPRGMNTEAFF
-	-	TRBV18	TRBJ1-5	TGTGCCAGCTCACCAAGCGGGAAAAGCAATCAGCCCCAGCATTTT	CASSPSGKSNQPQHF
TRBD1	-	TRBV6-5	TRBJ2-7	TGTGCCAGCAGTTTTGACAGGGCCCTCAGCTACGAGCAGTACTTC	CASSFDRALSYEQYF
-	many	TRBV5-6	TRBJ1-2	TGTGCCAGCAGCCTAGGACAGTTAGCTAACTATGGCTACACCTTC	CASSLGQLANYGYTF
TRBD2	-	TRBV25-1	TRBJ2-5	TGTGCCAGCAGGAAGGGGCGGGGGGCTCAAGAGACCCAGTACTTC	CASRKGRGAQETQYF
-	-	TRBV6-5	TRBJ1-1	TGTGCCAGCATCGGGGGGTGGGCGAACACTGAAGCTTTCTTT	CASIGGWANTEAFF
TRBD2	-	TRBV5-1	TRBJ2-2	TGCGCCAGCAGCTTGCGTGCGGGGGGGACCGGGGAGCTGTTTTTT	CASSLRAGGTGELFF
-	-	TRBV19	TRBJ1-1	TGTGCCAGTAGTATTGGGGGGGCGAACACTGAAGCTTTCTTT	CASSIGGANTEAFF
TRBD1	-	TRBV29-1	TRBJ2-5	TGCAGCGCCACGGCGGGGACAGGGCCAGGAGAGACCCAGTACTTC	CSATAGTGPGETQYF
TRBD1	-	TRBV30	TRBJ2-3	TGTGCCTGGGGGACAGGGGGTGGAGATACGCAGTATTTT	CAWGTGGGDTQYF
-	-	TRBV6-6	TRBJ1-4	TGTGCCAGCAGTTATACATCAACTAATGAAAAACTGTTTTTT	CASSYTSTNEKLFF
TRBD1	-	TRBV19	TRBJ2-2	TGTGCCAGTAGTAATGGACAGGGAACCGGGGAGCTGTTTTTT	CASSNGQGTGELFF
-	-	TRBV9	TRBJ1-1	TGTGCCAGCAGCGTAGGAGGGACTAAAGCTTTCTTT	CASSVGGTKAFF
TRBD1	few	TRBV7-2	TRBJ1-2	TGTGCCAGCAGCGAGGACAGGGGGCGCGGCTACACCTTC	CASSEDRGRGYTF
TRBD1	-	TRBV13	TRBJ2-5	TGTGCCAGCAGCCGAGACAGGGGCCAAGAGACCCAGTACTTC	CASSRDRGQETQYF
TRBD1	-	TRBV29-1	TRBJ1-2	TGCAGCGCCTGGACAGGGGCGAGGGACTATGGCTACACCTTC	CSAWTGARDYGYTF
-	once	TRBV19	TRBJ2-5	TGTGCCAGTAGTATAGAGCACGGTAGAGGGGAGACCCAGTACTTC	CASSIEHGRGETQYF
TRBD2	-	TRBV2	TRBJ2-3	TGTGCCAGCAGTGAAGGGTCTAGCGGGGGGTTAGATACGCAGTATTTT	CASSEGSSGGLDTQYF
TRBD2	-	TRBV19	TRBJ2-6	TGTGCCAGTAGCCCGACTAGCGGGGGGCGCCTGAGGGGGGCCAACGTCCTGACTTTC	CASSPTSGGRLRGANVLTF
TRBD1	-	TRBV5-4	TRBJ2-7	TGTGCCAGCAGCAAGGGGACAGGCTCCTACGAGCAGTACTTC	CASSKGTGSYEQYF
TRBD1	-	TRBV29-1	TRBJ2-1	TGCAGCGTTGAAGACAACAGGGGGGATGAGCAGTTCTTC	CSVEDNRGDEQFF
TRBD1	-	TRBV5-1	TRBJ2-3	TGCGCCAGCACCATCGGACAGGGGAGCACAGATACGCAGTATTTT	CASTIGQGSTDTQYF
TRBD1	-	TRBV7-2	TRBJ2-3	TGTGCCAGCAGACCGACAGGGCGCTCCACAGATACGCAGTATTTT	CASRPTGRSTDTQYF
-	-	TRBV4-3	TRBJ1-2	TGCGCCAGCAGCCAGGACAGAGTCCTAATAACCTTC	CASSQDRVLITF
-	few	TRBV7-2	TRBJ2-1	TGTGCCAGCAGCTCAGACTTCAACCCCTACAATGAGCAGTTCTTC	CASSSDFNPYNEQFF
-	-	TRBV5-6	TRBJ2-1	TGTGCCAGCAGCTCCCTTAGAAAGAGCCGGGGGTACAATGAGCAGTTCTTC	CASSSLRKSRGYNEQFF
TRBD1	-	TRBV11-1	TRBJ2-7	TGTGCCAGCAGCTCGACCGGGACAGTAACCTACGAGCAGTACTTC	CASSSTGTVTYEQYF
-	-	TRBV10-2	TRBJ2-4	TGCGCCAGCAGATCGACAGTGATCTTAGCCAAAAACATTCAGTACTTC	CASRSTVILAKNIQYF
TRBD1	-	TRBV2	TRBJ2-1	TGTGCCAGCAGATTCGGGACAGCCGATGAGCAGTTCTTC	CASRFGTADEQFF
-	few	TRBV4-1	TRBJ1-2	TGCGCCAGCAGCCAAGCAGGACAGCCATGGTATGGCTACACCTTC	CASSQAGQPWYGYTF
-	-	TRBV2	TRBJ1-5	TGTGCCAGCAGTGAAGGAAGGGCAGGCTCTAGCAGCAATCAGCCCCAGCATTTT	CASSEGRAGSSSNQPQHF
-	few	TRBV21-1	TRBJ1-1	TGTGCCAGCAGCAAGGACAGGGTTACTGAAGCTTTCTTT	CASSKDRVTEAFF
TRBD1	medium-sized	TRBV11-3	TRBJ1-2	TGTGCCAGCAGCAATGACAGGGCCCACTATGGCTACACCTTC	CASSNDRAHYGYTF
-	-	TRBV7-8	TRBJ1-6	TGTGCCAGCAGACGTACAAGCTCCTATAATTCACCCCTCCACTTT	CASRRTSSYNSPLHF
-	-	TRBV6-5	TRBJ2-7	TGTGCCAGCATAGGCTCACGGGGGGCTGGGGTGCAGTACTTC	CASIGSRGAGVQYF
-	-	TRBV7-9	TRBJ2-5	TGTGCCAGCAGCTTAGCCAGGGGCAGGGTTCAAGAGACCCAGTACTTC	CASSLARGRVQETQYF
-	-	TRBV18	TRBJ1-1	TGTGCCAGCTCAGCTGACAAGAACACTGAAGCTTTCTTT	CASSADKNTEAFF
TRBD2	-	TRBV7-3	TRBJ2-3	TGTGCCAGCAGCGGGGGACTAGCGGGAAAATCGCAGTATTTT	CASSGGLAGKSQYF
TRBD1	-	TRBV25-1	TRBJ2-7	TGTGCCAGCACAATGACAGGGGGGTACGAGCAGTACTTC	CASTMTGGYEQYF
TRBD1	-	TRBV7-8	TRBJ2-5	TGTGCCAGCAGGCACGGGGACAGAGGGATAACCCAGTACTTC	CASRHGDRGITQYF